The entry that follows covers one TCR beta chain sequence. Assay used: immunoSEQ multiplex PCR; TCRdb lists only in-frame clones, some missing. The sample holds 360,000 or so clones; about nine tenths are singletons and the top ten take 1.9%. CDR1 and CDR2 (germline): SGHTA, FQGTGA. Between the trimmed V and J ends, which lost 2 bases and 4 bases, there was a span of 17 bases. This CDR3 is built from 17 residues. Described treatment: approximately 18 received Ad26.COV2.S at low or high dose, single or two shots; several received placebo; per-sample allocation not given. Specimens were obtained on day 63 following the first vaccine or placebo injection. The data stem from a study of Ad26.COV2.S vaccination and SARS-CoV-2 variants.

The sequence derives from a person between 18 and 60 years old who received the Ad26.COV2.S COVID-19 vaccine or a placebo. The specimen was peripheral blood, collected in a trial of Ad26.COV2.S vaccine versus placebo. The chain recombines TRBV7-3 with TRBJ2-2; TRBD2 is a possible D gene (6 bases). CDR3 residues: CASSLFSRERVTGELFF. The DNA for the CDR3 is TGTGCCAGCAGCTTATTTAGTCGGGAGAGAGTCACCGGGGAGCTGTTTTTT.